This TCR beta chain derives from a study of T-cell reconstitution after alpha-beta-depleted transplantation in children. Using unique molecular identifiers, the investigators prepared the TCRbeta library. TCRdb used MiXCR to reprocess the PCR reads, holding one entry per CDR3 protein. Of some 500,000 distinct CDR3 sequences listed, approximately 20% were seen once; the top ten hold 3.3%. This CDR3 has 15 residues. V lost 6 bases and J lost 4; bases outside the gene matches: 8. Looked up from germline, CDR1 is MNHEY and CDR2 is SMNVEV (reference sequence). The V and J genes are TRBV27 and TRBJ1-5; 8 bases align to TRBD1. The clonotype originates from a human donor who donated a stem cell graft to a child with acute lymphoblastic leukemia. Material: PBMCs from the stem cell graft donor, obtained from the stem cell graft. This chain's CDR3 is CASRLRQGLNQPQHF. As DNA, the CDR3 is TGTGCCAGCAGGTTACGACAGGGGCTTAATCAGCCCCAGCATTTT.